This TCR beta chain came from a study of brain T cells in children with intractable seizures. Regarding the study as a whole: HCMV serostatus was not known, and viral specificity came from CDR3 similarity only. Clones missing pre-surgery may reflect undersampling of that blood sample.

The sequenced cases were selected for having the highest brain T cell transcript signatures. At least one anti-epileptic drug was given before surgery. Turning to this clone: Its specificity is not known.

The protocol was immunoSEQ multiplex PCR, while the TCRdb copy is restricted to in-frame clones and leaves out a portion. Among around 41,000 clones listed, approximately 92% were seen once. Trimming removed 5 bases at V and 8 bases at J, with 12 bases between. There are 12 residues in the CDR3. Germline V CDR1 and CDR2: MNHEY, SMNVEV (reference sequence). J is TRBJ1-2 and V is TRBV27; D possibly corresponds to TRBD1 (6 bases). This clonotype was obtained from a girl aged 2 to 10 with tuberous sclerosis and intractable seizures. This sample comprised peripheral blood, obtained at surgery. The CDR3 reads CASSRGQNGYTF. The CDR3 region has the DNA TGTGCCAGCAGTCGTGGACAGAACGGCTACACCTTC.